This passage covers 18 T cell receptor beta chains from one sample sequenced in a study of post-analysis software for immune sequencing data. These TCRs are of unknown antigen specificity. Built from TCR beta cDNA, the libraries had unique molecular identifiers in them. TCRdb used MiXCR to reprocess the PCR reads, holding one entry per CDR3 protein. The sample yields roughly 670,000 distinct CDR3 sequences, approximately 59% seen once. Study outcomes and limitations: Comparison of patients with controls showed five TRBV segments more frequent in patients, TRBV5-6, TRBV5-1 and TRBV20-1 among them.

Sequencing was performed on blood. These receptor sequences come from a girl aged 2 to 9 with multiple sclerosis.

The J gene is TRBJ1-1, the V gene TRBV6-6; no reliable D call. This CDR3 has 12 amino acids. Germline values: CDR1 MNHNY, CDR2 SVGAGI (reference sequence). The V end was cut by 1 base, the J end by 10 bases, with 10 bases between. In DNA form, the CDR3 reads TGTGCCAGCAGTTACTTGGAGTCGGCAGCTTTCTTT. This gives the protein CASSYLESAAFF.

The table lists this clonotype with a few counts. The CDR3 here is CSVIPPTDTQYF. The CDR3, as DNA: TGCAGCGTTATCCCCCCCACAGATACGCAGTATTTT. This sequence joins TRBV29-1 and TRBJ2-3; D is unclear. The CDR3 contains 12 residues. V lost 5 bases and J 2 bases, leaving 8 bases between the germline ends. CDR1 and CDR2 (germline): SQVTM, ANQGSEA.

The chain links TRBV6-5 to TRBJ2-7; perhaps TRBD1 as D (6 bases). Looked up from germline, CDR1 is MNHEY and CDR2 is SVGAGI. V was clipped by 6 bases and J by 0 bases, with 12 bases between them. The CDR3 has 14 amino acids. The CDR3 coding sequence is TGTGCCAGCAGCCGGGACACGAGCTCCTACGAGCAGTACTTC. It translates to CASSRDTSSYEQYF.

The rearrangement joins TRBV5-1 to TRBJ1-4, with D unresolved. Germline V gives CDR1 SGHRS, CDR2 YFSETQ. Trimming removed 0 bases from V and 0 bases from J, with 6 bases in between. CDR3 length: 15 amino acids. The CDR3: CASSLGASTNEKLFF. The DNA of the CDR3 is TGCGCCAGCAGCTTGGGAGCCTCAACTAATGAAAAACTGTTTTTT.

The chain is built from TRBV7-9 and TRBJ1-2; D call uncertain. The CDR3 consists of 16 residues. Trimming took off 0 bases at V and 4 bases at J, with 15 bases between the two ends. The germline V gene encodes CDR1 SEHNR and CDR2 FQNEAQ (reference sequence). In DNA form, the CDR3 reads TGTGCCAGCAGCTTAGCTCTCAGTACTCTATTCTATGGCTACACCTTC. Encoded protein: CASSLALSTLFYGYTF.

This chain links TRBV7-9 with TRBJ2-4; no clear D gene. CDR1 is SEHNR, CDR2 FQNEAQ, per germline (reference sequence). Trimming removed 2 bases at V and 2 bases at J, with 16 bases between. The CDR3 contains 17 residues. The CDR3 reads CASSLSKRLLTKNIQYF. The CDR3 DNA follows: TGTGCCAGCAGCTTATCTAAGAGATTATTAACCAAAAACATTCAGTACTTC. The complete variable domain, with remaining parts taken from reference TRBV7-9 and TRBJ2-4, reads DTGVSQNPRHKITKRGQNVTFRCDPISEHNRLYWYRQTLGQGPEFLTYFQNEAQLEKSRLLSDRFSAERPKGSFSTLEIQRTEQGDSAMYLCASSLSKRLLTKNIQYFGAGTRLSVL.

The chain has TRBV6-2 or TRBV6-3 and TRBJ1-1; no firm D call. The V gene lost 0 bases and the J gene lost 3 bases, with 5 bases spanning the gap. CDR3 length: 13 residues. Germline V gene sequence: CDR1 MNHEY, CDR2 SVGEGT. CDR3 coding DNA: TGTGCCAGCAGTTACTCGGAAGACACTGAAGCTTTCTTT. It is translated as CASSYSEDTEAFF.

This clonotype showed up just once. This chain connects TRBV6-1 to TRBJ2-1; 8 nucleotides match TRBD2. The CDR3 is 14 amino acids. Germline lookup yields CDR1 MNHNS and CDR2 SASEGT. V gave up 6 bases and J gave up 2 bases; unmatched junction bases: 3. The CDR3 DNA reads TGTGCCAGCAGGTCGGGGGGGACCTACAATGAGCAGTTCTTC. Its protein is CASRSGGTYNEQFF.

The chain carries TRBV6-2 or TRBV6-3 and TRBJ2-5; 9 nucleotides match TRBD2. CDR3 length equals 23 residues. Trimming took 0 bases from V and 4 from J; bases not matched to a gene: 27. Germline assignment: CDR1 MNHEY and CDR2 SVGEGT. CDR3 residues: CASSYSTRKSSGGIFFDSETQYF. The CDR3, as DNA: TGTGCCAGCAGTTACTCGACGAGAAAAAGTAGCGGGGGTATATTTTTCGACTCAGAGACCCAGTACTTC.

This chain connects TRBV27 to TRBJ2-1, with D hard to call. Trimming cost V 5 bases and J 5 bases, with 7 bases left between them. Germline loops: CDR1 MNHEY, CDR2 SMNVEV (reference sequence). This CDR3 spans 12 amino acids. DNA of the CDR3: TGTGCCAGCAGTCACGAGGACAATGAGCAGTTCTTC. As protein: CASSHEDNEQFF.

The CDR3 DNA reads TGTGCCACCAGCAGAGGACAGCTATCCTACAATGAGCAGTTCTTC. Amino acid sequence: CATSRGQLSYNEQFF. V usage is TRBV15 and J usage is TRBJ2-1; tentatively, D is TRBD1 (5 bases). The CDR3 is 15 amino acids. Germline V gives CDR1 LNHNV, CDR2 YYDKDF (reference sequence). V lost 1 base and J lost 1, with 8 bases in between.

Written as DNA, the CDR3 is TGCGCCAGCAGCTTGGGACTAGCGGGGGTCTACAATGAGCAGTTCTTC. It is translated as CASSLGLAGVYNEQFF. The rearrangement links TRBV5-1 to TRBJ2-1; 12 bases match TRBD2. The V segment lost 0 bases and the J segment 3 bases; nucleotides outside the gene matches: 1. This CDR3 comprises 16 residues. Germline assignment: CDR1 SGHRS and CDR2 YFSETQ.

The sample holds one count of this clonotype. The rearrangement links TRBV12-3 or TRBV12-4 to TRBJ2-7, with D unclear. The CDR3 sequence is 16 residues long. The V end lost 5 bases, the J end lost 5 bases, and 22 bases lay between the germline ends. CDR3: CASSPRAASKNHEQYF. The CDR3 DNA reads as TGTGCCAGCAGTCCTCGCGCAGCTTCTAAAAACCACGAGCAGTACTTC.

This chain uses TRBV11-2 with TRBJ1-1; D gene unclear. The CDR3 sequence is 15 residues long. CDR1 and CDR2 (germline): SGHAT, FQNNGV. V was cut by 5 bases and J by 10 bases, with 23 bases left in between. CDR3 sequence: CASSRVPGKGLRAFF. Here the CDR3 DNA reads TGTGCCAGCAGCCGGGTCCCCGGGAAGGGCTTACGAGCTTTCTTT.

The chain uses TRBV7-2 and TRBJ2-4; 7 bases match TRBD1. Unmatched junction bases numbered 8, after V lost 1 base and J lost 11 bases. The CDR3 extends over 14 amino acids. Germline values: CDR1 SGHTA, CDR2 FQGNSA. The DNA for the CDR3 is TGTGCCAGCAGCTTAGGGCGTCGGGACAGCTTTCAGTACTTC. Its protein product is CASSLGRRDSFQYF.

V is TRBV14 and J is TRBJ2-7, with D tentatively TRBD1 (6 bases). V lost 1 base, J lost 0 bases, and 10 bases lay in between. CDR3 length: 15 residues. Germline assignment: CDR1 SGHDN and CDR2 FVKESK. As DNA, the CDR3 is TGTGCCAGCAGCCAAGGCAGGGGACACTCCTACGAGCAGTACTTC. This sequence encodes CASSQGRGHSYEQYF.

V is TRBV20-1 and J is TRBJ2-1, with a weak D call TRBD2 (5 bases). Trimming took 3 bases from V and 4 from J, leaving 16 bases between them. The CDR3 length is 15 residues. Germline CDR1 and CDR2: DFQATT and SNEGSKA (reference sequence). The CDR3 DNA follows: TGCAGTGCTAGGGCCCGACTAATAGGGTACAATGAGCAGTTCTTC. It is translated as CSARARLIGYNEQFF.

The chain is built from TRBV7-9 and TRBJ2-3, with D unresolved. The V and J ends lost 5 bases and 10 bases respectively, with 13 bases between them. This CDR3 comprises 12 residues. Germline CDR1 SEHNR, CDR2 FQNEAQ (reference sequence). The chain's CDR3 is CASSLPQVSQYF. The CDR3 bases are TGTGCCAGCAGCCTCCCCCAAGTATCGCAGTATTTT.